Detailed here is one T cell receptor (beta chain). Its specificity is unknown. These data come from a study of Ad26.COV2.S vaccination and SARS-CoV-2 variants. With V trimmed by 5 bases and J by 5 bases, 6 bases remained unmatched. The germline CDR1 and CDR2 sequences are LGHNA and YNFKEQ. This CDR3 spans 14 amino acids. Here immunoSEQ multiplex PCR was the method, and the copy in TCRdb shows in-frame clones only, minus some. The data show some 190,000 clones, roughly 89% seen once. Notes on the study in general: Responses of T cells in total may have been underestimated by the TCR breadth and depth analyses. Participants given vaccine showed non-spike TCR breadth similar to that of placebo recipients.

The rearrangement joins TRBV4-2 to TRBJ2-5, with 9 positions matching TRBD2. The receptor was derived from a human donor who had recovered from COVID-19. Sequenced here: peripheral blood, sampled after recovery from COVID-19. CDR3 sequence: CASSWAGGRETQYF. The CDR3 DNA is TGTGCCAGCAGCTGGGCGGGGGGGCGTGAGACCCAGTACTTC.